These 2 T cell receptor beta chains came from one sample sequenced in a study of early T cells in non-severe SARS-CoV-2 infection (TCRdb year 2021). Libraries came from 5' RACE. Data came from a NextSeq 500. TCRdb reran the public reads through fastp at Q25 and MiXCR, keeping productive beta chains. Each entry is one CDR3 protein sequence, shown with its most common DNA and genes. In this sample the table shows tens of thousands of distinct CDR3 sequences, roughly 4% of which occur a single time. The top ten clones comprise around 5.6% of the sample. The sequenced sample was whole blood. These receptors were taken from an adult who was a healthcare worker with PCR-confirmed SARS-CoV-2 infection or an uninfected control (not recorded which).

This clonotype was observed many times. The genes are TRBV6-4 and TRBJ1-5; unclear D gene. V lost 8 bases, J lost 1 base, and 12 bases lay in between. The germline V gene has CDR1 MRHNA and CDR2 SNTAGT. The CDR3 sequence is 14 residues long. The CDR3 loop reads CASPPGRSNQPQHF. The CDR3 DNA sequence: TGTGCCAGCCCACCCGGGCGAAGCAATCAGCCCCAGCATTTT.

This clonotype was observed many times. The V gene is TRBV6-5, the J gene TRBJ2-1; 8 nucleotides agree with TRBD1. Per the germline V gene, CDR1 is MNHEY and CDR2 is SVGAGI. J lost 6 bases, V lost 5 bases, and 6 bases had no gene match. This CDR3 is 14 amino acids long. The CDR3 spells CASSRQGSSNEQFF. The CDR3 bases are TGTGCCAGCAGTCGACAGGGGAGTAGCAATGAGCAGTTCTTC.